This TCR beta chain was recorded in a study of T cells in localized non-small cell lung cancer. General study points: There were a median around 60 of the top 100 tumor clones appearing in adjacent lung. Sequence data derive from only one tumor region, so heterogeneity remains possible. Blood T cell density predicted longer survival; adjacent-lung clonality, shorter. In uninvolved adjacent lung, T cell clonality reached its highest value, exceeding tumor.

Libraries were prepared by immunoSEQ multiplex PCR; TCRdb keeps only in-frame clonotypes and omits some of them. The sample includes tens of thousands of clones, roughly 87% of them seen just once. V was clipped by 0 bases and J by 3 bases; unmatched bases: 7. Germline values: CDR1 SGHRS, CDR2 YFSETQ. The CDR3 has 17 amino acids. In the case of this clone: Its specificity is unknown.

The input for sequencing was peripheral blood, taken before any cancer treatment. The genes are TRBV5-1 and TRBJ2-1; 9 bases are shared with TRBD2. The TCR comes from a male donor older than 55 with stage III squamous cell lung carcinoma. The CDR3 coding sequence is TGCGCCAGCAGCTTGGGGGGGTTTAGCGGGAGCTACAATGAGCAGTTCTTC. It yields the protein CASSLGGFSGSYNEQFF.